These 26 T cell receptor beta chains originate from one sample sequenced in a study of blood T cells in healthy people across ages. A second PCR, run for about 7 to 11 cycles, used a sample-barcoded 5' primer plus a J-beta primer mix. TCRdb re-analysed the 5' RACE reads in MiXCR, keeping a single row per CDR3 protein. The profile shows hundreds of thousands of distinct CDR3 sequences, 58% of them singletons. The sequencing sample was made of blood. Source of these receptors: a man aged 30 to 45 in good health.

This clonotype was seen more than once but under ten times. V is TRBV20-1 and J is TRBJ2-1; D is possibly TRBD2 (5 bases). The J call is uncertain, as TRBJ2-7 better fits the DNA end. CDR3 size: 15 residues. Germline assignment: CDR1 DFQATT and CDR2 SNEGSKA (reference sequence). CDR3 nucleotide sequence: TGCAGTGCAAAAAAAGCGGAGAGCTCCTACAATGAGCAGTACTTC. It translates to CSAKKAESSYNEQYF.

The chain has TRBV29-1 and TRBJ2-7; no definite D call. Between the trimmed V and J ends, which lost 2 bases and 1 base, there was a span of 9 bases. Germline values: CDR1 SQVTM, CDR2 ANQGSEA. The CDR3 is made up of 13 amino acids. The CDR3 here is CSVELPPSYEQYF. The CDR3 bases are TGCAGCGTTGAACTGCCACCTTCCTACGAGCAGTACTTC.

The chain couples TRBV11-2 to TRBJ2-7, with 12 bases identical to TRBD2. Losses at the gene ends were 7 bases for V and 3 bases for J; bases not matched to a gene: 4. The CDR3 is made up of 14 amino acids. Germline V gives CDR1 SGHAT, CDR2 FQNNGV. The DNA of the CDR3 is TGTGCCAGCATGCTAGCGGGAGGGAACTACGAGCAGTACTTC. This encodes CASMLAGGNYEQYF.

The rearrangement links TRBV7-2 to TRBJ1-4, with D unclear. The V end lost 5 bases, the J end lost 5 bases, and 15 bases lay between the germline ends. The CDR3 runs to 15 residues. Germline CDR1 SGHTA, CDR2 FQGNSA. CDR3 DNA sequence: TGTGCCAGCAGCCCCCCCTCAGCGGGGAATGAAAAACTGTTTTTT. Translating gives CASSPPSAGNEKLFF.

The chain employs TRBV28 and TRBJ2-7, with TRBD2 identical over 7 bases. Germline V gives CDR1 MDHEN, CDR2 SYDVKM. This CDR3 contains 14 residues. The trim removed 10 bases at V and 1 base at J, leaving 10 bases unmatched. The CDR3 DNA follows: TGTGCCATCAACCCGTTGGGGGGGTCCTACGAGCAGTACTTC. Its translation: CAINPLGGSYEQYF.

This clonotype was counted many times. The chain is built from TRBV12-3 or TRBV12-4 and TRBJ2-5; the D gene could be TRBD1 or TRBD2 (6 bases each). The CDR3 consists of 13 residues. V lost 6 bases and J lost 7, with 15 bases in between. This CDR3 is CASRDSGSGTQYF. CDR3 nucleotide sequence: TGTGCCAGCAGGGACAGCGGGTCTGGGACCCAGTACTTC.

This rearrangement joins TRBV24-1 to TRBJ2-1, with 12 bases matching TRBD2. The CDR3 runs 15 residues. The V segment lost 8 bases and the J segment 9 bases; nucleotides outside the gene matches: 10. Germline V gene sequence: CDR1 KGHDR, CDR2 SFDVKD. The CDR3 region has the DNA TGTGCCACCACCAGGAGGCTAGCGGGAGGGAGTGAGCAGTTCTTC. It specifies CATTRRLAGGSEQFF.

V usage is TRBV7-6 and J usage is TRBJ1-1; D remains ambiguous. Germline CDR1 is SGHVS and CDR2 is FNYEAQ. V was trimmed by 0 bases and J by 4 bases, leaving 6 bases between them. This CDR3 has 13 amino acids. CDR3 region: CASSLAGPTEAFF. The CDR3 bases are TGTGCCAGCAGCTTAGCGGGTCCCACTGAAGCTTTCTTT.

The chain employs TRBV20-1 and TRBJ2-1; 7 nucleotides line up with TRBD2. There are 12 residues in the CDR3. V lost 0 bases to trimming and J lost 7 bases; unmatched junction nucleotides: 0. Germline assignment: CDR1 DFQATT and CDR2 SNEGSKA (reference sequence). CDR3 protein: CSARERENEQFF. As DNA, the CDR3 is TGCAGTGCTAGAGAGCGGGAGAATGAGCAGTTCTTC.

CDR3 DNA sequence: TGCAGTGCCAAAAGGGACAGGGAGAGCACAGATACGCAGTATTTT. Its translation: CSAKRDRESTDTQYF. The V call is TRBV20-1, the J call TRBJ2-3; TRBD1 matches at 9 bases. V trimming: 6 bases; J trimming: 0 bases; junction bases outside the gene matches: 7. CDR1 DFQATT and CDR2 SNEGSKA come from the germline V gene (reference sequence). The CDR3 contains 15 residues.

The chain combines TRBV20-1 with TRBJ2-1, with D uncertain. The J call is uncertain, as TRBJ2-7 better fits the DNA end. Germline loops: CDR1 DFQATT, CDR2 SNEGSKA (reference sequence). The CDR3 length is 20 residues. Here the CDR3 reads CSARMAPGGGSASSYNGQYF. The CDR3 DNA follows: TGCAGTGCTAGAATGGCCCCGGGTGGCGGCTCTGCCAGCTCCTACAATGGGCAGTACTTC.

The chain couples TRBV20-1 to TRBJ2-3; TRBD2 agrees at 11 bases. There are 16 residues in the CDR3. V was pared by 5 bases and J by 6 bases, with 13 bases of the junction left unmatched. Germline values: CDR1 DFQATT, CDR2 SNEGSKA (reference sequence). CDR3 sequence reads: CSARPSASGRWDTQYF. The CDR3 DNA follows: TGCAGTGCTCGCCCCTCGGCTAGCGGGAGGTGGGATACGCAGTATTTT.

The gene calls are TRBV28 and TRBJ1-2, with D possibly matching TRBD1 (5 bases). In germline, CDR1 is MDHEN, CDR2 SYDVKM. Trimming stripped 3 bases from V and 7 bases from J, with 15 bases between. The CDR3 has 14 residues. The CDR3 sequence is CASSLEWGSGGYTF. CDR3 nucleotide sequence: TGTGCCAGCAGTTTGGAGTGGGGGAGCGGTGGCTACACCTTC.

On this clonotype itself: The junction and the germline gene differ at one end; a read error may be behind it. This chain uses TRBV3-1 with TRBJ2-7; D may be TRBD2 (6 bases). The CDR3 contains 13 residues. Looked up from germline, CDR1 is LGHDT and CDR2 is YNNKEL (reference sequence). CDR3: CACSQDRELPQYF. The CDR3 DNA sequence: TGTGCCTGCAGCCAAGACCGGGAGCTACCACAGTACTTC.

The genes are TRBV6-5 and TRBJ2-3; D perhaps matches TRBD2 (6 bases). Germline CDR1 reads MNHEY; CDR2 reads SVGAGI. The CDR3 is made up of 18 amino acids. Trimming cost V 5 bases and J 2 bases, with 23 bases left between them. The CDR3 region is CASSHRGQGTLFTDTQYF. In DNA, the CDR3 is TGTGCCAGCAGTCACCGCGGGCAAGGGACTCTCTTCACAGATACGCAGTATTTT.

This chain links TRBV20-1 with TRBJ2-3; 8 positions agree with TRBD2. V lost 6 bases and J lost 2; bases outside the gene matches: 10. The CDR3 loop spans 15 amino acids. The germline CDR1 and CDR2 sequences are DFQATT and SNEGSKA (reference sequence). In nucleotides, the CDR3 is TGCAGTGCCACCTCAGCGGGGGCTTACACAGATACGCAGTATTTT. Amino acid sequence: CSATSAGAYTDTQYF.

V is TRBV4-2 and J is TRBJ2-1; 8 bases match TRBD2. This CDR3 has 16 amino acids. The V segment lost 1 base and the J segment 5 bases; nucleotides outside the gene matches: 7. Germline assignment: CDR1 LGHNA and CDR2 YNFKEQ. The CDR3 spells CASSQVGRGGNNEQFF. As DNA, the CDR3 is TGTGCCAGCAGCCAAGTGGGTCGGGGGGGCAACAATGAGCAGTTCTTC.

The J gene is TRBJ2-1, the V gene TRBV5-1; TRBD1 matches 9 bases. Trimming at V came to 2 bases and at J to 8 bases, leaving 14 bases not matched to a gene. CDR3 size: 17 residues. Germline V gene data show CDR1 as SGHRS and CDR2 as YFSETQ. The CDR3 DNA follows: TGCGCCAGCAGCTTTAATGGTATGGGACAGGGTGTAGATGAGCAGTTCTTC. Encoded protein: CASSFNGMGQGVDEQFF.

V usage is TRBV29-1 and J usage is TRBJ2-3; D is unresolved. The CDR3 has 15 amino acids. Germline V gene sequence: CDR1 SQVTM, CDR2 ANQGSEA. The germline V and J ends were trimmed by 6 bases and 2 bases, with 18 bases remaining between them. The CDR3 bases are TGCAGCGTGGGAACGGCAGGAATGGACACAGATACGCAGTATTTT. It encodes CSVGTAGMDTDTQYF.

The CDR3 DNA sequence: TGTGCCAGCAGCTGGGTTTCAGCAGATACGCAGTATTTT. Residues: CASSWVSADTQYF. The genes are TRBV13 and TRBJ2-3; D not resolved. The CDR3 runs to 13 residues. Germline CDR1 reads PRHDT; CDR2 reads FYEKMQ (reference sequence). Deletions cut 4 bases from V and 4 bases from J, with 9 bases between. The full variable domain, completed using reference TRBV13 and TRBJ2-3, is AAGVIQSPRHLIKEKRETATLKCYPIPRHDTVYWYQQGPGQDPQFLISFYEKMQSDKGSIPDRFSAQQFSDYHSELNMSSLELGDSALYFCASSWVSADTQYFGPGTRLTVL.

The chain recombines TRBV20-1 with TRBJ2-1; TRBD1 agrees at 8 bases. The V segment lost 7 bases and the J segment 7 bases; nucleotides outside the gene matches: 3. The CDR3 length is 11 residues. Germline V CDR1 and CDR2: DFQATT, SNEGSKA (reference sequence). The CDR3 here is CSDRGKNEQFF. The CDR3 bases are TGCAGTGACAGGGGGAAGAATGAGCAGTTCTTC.

This sequence joins TRBV5-1 and TRBJ2-4; maybe TRBD1 (6 bases). The V end was cut by 9 bases, the J end by 7 bases, with 17 bases between. This CDR3 is 13 amino acids long. Germline CDR1 SGHRS, CDR2 YFSETQ. The CDR3 protein is CAILERGWNIQYF. CDR3 DNA sequence: TGCGCCATCCTCGAGAGGGGGTGGAACATTCAGTACTTC.

Worth noting for this clonotype: At one end the junction does not follow the germline gene, possibly because of a read error. The J gene is TRBJ1-2, the V gene TRBV28, with D maybe TRBD1 (6 bases). Germline lookup yields CDR1 MDHEN and CDR2 SYDVKM. The CDR3 covers 14 residues. The CDR3 nucleotides are TGTGCCAGCAGAACAGGGCCGCCGGGCTATGGCTTCACCTTC. The encoded protein is CASRTGPPGYGFTF.

The rearrangement uses TRBV12-3 or TRBV12-4 and TRBJ2-5; D possibly corresponds to TRBD1 (6 bases). Near its end, the DNA agrees better with TRBJ2-7, so the J call may be wrong. This CDR3 is built from 13 residues. CDR3 nucleotides: TGTGCCAGCAGTGCAACAGGGAAAGGCGAGCAGTACTTC. The encoded protein is CASSATGKGEQYF.

The chain employs TRBV4-3 and TRBJ2-4; D ambiguous. The CDR3 is 17 residues long. CDR1 and CDR2 from the germline V gene are LGHNA and YSLEER. Deletions cut 1 base from V and 0 bases from J, with 13 bases between. CDR3 region: CASSQGPPIRAKNIQYF. The CDR3 nucleotides read TGCGCCAGCAGCCAAGGGCCGCCAATCAGAGCCAAAAACATTCAGTACTTC.

J is TRBJ2-3 and V is TRBV6-1, with no clear D. The germline V and J ends were trimmed by 2 bases and 1 base, with 13 bases remaining between them. CDR1 MNHNS and CDR2 SASEGT come from the germline V gene. The CDR3 totals 16 residues. CDR3 DNA sequence: TGTGCCAGCAGTGAAATTCGGCTACGGGGCACAGATACGCAGTATTTT. Translation gives CASSEIRLRGTDTQYF.